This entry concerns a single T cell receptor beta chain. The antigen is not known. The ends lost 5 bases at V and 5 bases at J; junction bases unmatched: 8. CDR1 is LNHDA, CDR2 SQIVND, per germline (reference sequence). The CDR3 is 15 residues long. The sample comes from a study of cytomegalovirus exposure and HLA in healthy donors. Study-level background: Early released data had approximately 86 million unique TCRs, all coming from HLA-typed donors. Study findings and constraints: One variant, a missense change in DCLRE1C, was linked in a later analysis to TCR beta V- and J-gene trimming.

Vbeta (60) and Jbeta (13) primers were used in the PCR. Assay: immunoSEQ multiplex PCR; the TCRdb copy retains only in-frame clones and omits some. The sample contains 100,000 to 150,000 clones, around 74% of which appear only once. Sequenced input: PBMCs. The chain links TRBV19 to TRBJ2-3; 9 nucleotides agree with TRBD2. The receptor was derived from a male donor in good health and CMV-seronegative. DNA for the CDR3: TGTGCCAGTAGTTCATCCCTAGCGGGGCGAGATACGCAGTATTTT. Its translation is CASSSSLAGRDTQYF.